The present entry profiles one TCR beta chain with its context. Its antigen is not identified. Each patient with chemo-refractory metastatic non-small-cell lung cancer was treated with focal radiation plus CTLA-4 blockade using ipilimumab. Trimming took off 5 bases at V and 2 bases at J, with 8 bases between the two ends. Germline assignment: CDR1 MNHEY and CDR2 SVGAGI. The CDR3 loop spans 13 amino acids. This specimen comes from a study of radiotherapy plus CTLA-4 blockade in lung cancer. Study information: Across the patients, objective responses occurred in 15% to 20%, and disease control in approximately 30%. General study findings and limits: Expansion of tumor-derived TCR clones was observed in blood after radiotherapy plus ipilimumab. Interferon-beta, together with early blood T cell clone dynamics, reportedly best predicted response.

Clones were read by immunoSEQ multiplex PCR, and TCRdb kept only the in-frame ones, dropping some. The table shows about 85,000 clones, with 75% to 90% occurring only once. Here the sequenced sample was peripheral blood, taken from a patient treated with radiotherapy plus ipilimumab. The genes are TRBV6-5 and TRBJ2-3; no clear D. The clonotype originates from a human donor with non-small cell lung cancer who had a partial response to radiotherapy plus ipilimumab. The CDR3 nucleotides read TGTGCCAGCAGTGAGCTAGTCACAGATACGCAGTATTTT. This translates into CASSELVTDTQYF.